The T cell receptor beta chain described here comes from a study of blood T cell repertoires in COVID-19 (TCRdb year 2020). Regarding the study in general: Samples covering the acute and convalescent phases of COVID-19 were provided by collaborators in the United States, Italy and Spain. A freely available public database, intended as a resource for researchers studying the immune response to SARS-CoV-2, is where the repertoires were released. The prospective study material was composed of cDNA or gDNA derived from T cells, B-cell-depleted T cells, or PBMCs. The samples were drawn from the first 160 participants of the ongoing ImmuneRACE study and from over 950 subjects provided by 6 global collaborators. The sample metadata nearly always contained a de-identified subject ID, COVID-19 status, age in years and sex. Where available, HLA class I and class II types were obtained from metadata supplied by the sample provider rather than from assay-based typing. The dataset comprised deeply sampled blood TCRbeta repertoires from subjects exposed to, actively infected with, or recovered from COVID-19.

The CDR3 runs 14 residues from the cysteine to the phenylalanine. The kept DNA is CDR3 alone, 42 bases in frame from the first base. V lost 4 bases and J lost 5 bases; the stretch between them is 15 bases long. The germline V gene provides CDR1 KGHSH and CDR2 LQKENI. Results and caveats for the whole study, not just this receptor: The quantity of clinical and demographic metadata differed by source and by participant and was supplied without curation.

TCRbeta CDR3 regions were amplified from genomic DNA using the immunoSEQ Assay, a bias-controlled multiplex PCR. The authors' pipeline ran thus. The number of nucleated cells in each sample was estimated by amplification of reference gene primers within the assay. Sequence reads were collapsed and filtered to measure the absolute abundance of every unique TCRbeta CDR3 rearrangement. For each sample, productive Simpson clonality was calculated as the square root of Simpson's diversity index across productive rearrangements. TCRdb obtained this table from immuneACCESS and retained in-frame rearrangements with V and J assigned. These tables miss some clones; where compared with another copy, unresolved V genes account for less than half of the shortfall, and the remainder is unexplained. V and J calls and clone size are copied from that table; D and trimming were computed from the DNA. This sample holds over 75,000 clones; 65% to 80% were observed only once. The ten most abundant clones make up about 11% of the sample.

This clone was observed a single time. Which antigen it targets is not known. The input lacks base qualities; no much larger clone sits a single base away. Collaborating institutions collected whole blood in K2EDTA tubes following their own protocols. Collaborator samples were shipped for TCRbeta analysis as frozen whole blood, isolated PBMCs, or DNA extracted from either sample type. The TCR sequence derives from a man aged 65 to 79 with acute or convalescent COVID-19. Sequenced sample: peripheral blood. The chain employs TRBV18 and TRBJ2-7; TRBD1 is perhaps the D gene, given 5 matching bases. The nucleotide sequence reads as follows: TGTGCCAGCTCACTCCCAGGGTCGGCTAACGAGCAGTACTTC. Its protein product is CASSLPGSANEQYF.